Here is one T cell receptor beta chain with its context. The sample holds one count of this clone. Which antigen it targets is not known. No clone much larger than this one lies a single base away; base qualities are absent. The time point label corresponds to: baseline before first vaccination. Samples from vaccinated people were obtained from the UK trials COV001 and COV002, which included a single-blind randomized controlled phase 2/3 trial of AZD1222 (ChAdOx1 nCoV-19) in healthy adults. For TCRbeta chain sequencing, PBMC samples from trial participants were taken at day 0 and at day 28 after the second dose. The CDR3 regions of human TCRbeta chains were subjected to immunosequencing. The source study handled its data this way. Repertoire TCRs were checked for matches against a reference library of SARS-CoV-2-specific TCRs that had been generated using the MIRA antigen-specificity platform. Breadth meant the fraction of unique TCRs that were SARS-CoV-2-associated, whereas depth meant the fraction of total T cells that were SARS-CoV-2-associated. Using the MIRA data, each spike-specific TCR was assigned both to the spike region to which the TCR was reactive and to a CD4 or CD8 class. Log10-transformed breadth and depth values were compared by one-way ANOVA with Sidak's multiple comparisons tests. TCRdb's version of the immuneACCESS table is confined to in-frame rearrangements and falls short of the full clone set. An unresolved V gene accounts for under half of the shortfall where checked; the remainder is of unknown origin. V and J calls and clone size are copied from that table; D and trimming were computed from the DNA. This sample lists about 92,000 clones; about nine tenths were detected once. The ten largest clones add up to 22% of the sample.

The V and J ends are trimmed by 0 bases and 8 bases, leaving 13 bases between them. The CDR3 runs 14 residues from the cysteine to the phenylalanine. Only the CDR3 DNA stays, 42 bases, in frame from base 1. Per the germline V gene, MNHEY is the CDR1 and SVGEGT is the CDR2. This sample is part of a study of T cell responses to AZD1222 COVID-19 vaccine (dated by TCRdb to the early 2020s). Turning to the overall study: AZD1222 recipients with second doses at about 4 weeks or about 12 weeks were pooled, because spike-specific TCR depth and breadth did not differ between schedules. TCR sequencing was performed for roughly 240 trial participants, of whom around 200 were given two doses of AZD1222 and roughly 25 were given two doses of MenACWY control vaccine. Trial participants were enrolled by age into 18-55, 56-69 and 70-plus year subgroups, with roughly 160, 29 and 62 TCR-sequenced participants respectively.

Overall study outcomes, separate from this receptor: After two AZD1222 doses, spike-specific TCR breadth and depth were significantly higher than at day 0 and than in MenACWY recipients. Because no day 14 peak-response samples were available, repertoires were characterized only after the peak T cell response. Epitopes outside the regions mutated in the B.1.351 and B.1.1.7 variants were reportedly recognized by nearly half of the unique spike-specific TCRs. The vaccine-associated CD4 TCRs covered the entire spike protein, and the dominant responses fell in regions 160-218 and 743-854. Only six or seven AZD1222 recipients were SARS-CoV-2 seropositive at baseline, limiting conclusions about previously exposed vaccinees. Participants were mostly white British, with more females than males. The authors suggested clonal diversity may have been underestimated. In the small 56-69-year group, the increase in depth fell short of significance, most likely because of low power.

The source material was peripheral blood, sampled on day 0 of AZD1222 vaccination. In this chain, TRBV6-2 or TRBV6-3 is recombined with TRBJ1-1; the D gene assignment is ambiguous. The source of this sequence is an adult in good health. The CDR3 region has the sequence CASSYSMPVREAFF. The DNA is TGTGCCAGCAGTTACTCGATGCCCGTCAGAGAAGCTTTCTTT.